Presented here are 11 T cell receptor beta chains from one specimen sequenced in a study of T cells in Graves' hyperthyroidism and ophthalmopathy. TCR beta CDR3 regions were amplified from RNA. In the first-round RT-PCR of the TCR CDR3, the HTBI primer set was used. TCRdb reprocessed the multiplex PCR reads via MiXCR and lists one record per CDR3 protein. This table has approximately 300,000 distinct CDR3 sequences, roughly 19% appearing once. Source material: blood. These receptors came from a man aged 50 or older with Graves' ophthalmopathy.

At least ten counts were recorded for this clonotype. This rearrangement joins TRBV28 to TRBJ2-7; D is unclear. This CDR3 is 16 amino acids long. Per the germline V gene, CDR1 is MDHEN and CDR2 is SYDVKM. V shed 2 bases and J shed 5 bases, with 19 bases lying between them. CDR3 amino acids: CASSLPDREVGNEQYF. The CDR3 DNA follows: TGTGCCAGCAGTTTACCTGACCGAGAAGTTGGGAACGAGCAGTACTTC. Looking up the rest from reference TRBV28 and TRBJ2-7 gives the full variable domain: DVKVTQSSRYLVKRTGEKVFLECVQDMDHENMFWYRQDPGLGLRLIYFSYDVKMKEKGDIPEGYSVSREKKERFSLILESASTNQTSMYLCASSLPDREVGNEQYFGPGTRLTVT.

V and J are TRBV15 and TRBJ2-4, with D possibly matching TRBD2 (7 bases). V lost 3 bases to trimming and J lost 5 bases, with 11 bases between them. This CDR3 is 14 amino acids long. Germline loops: CDR1 LNHNV, CDR2 YYDKDF (reference sequence). DNA of the CDR3: TGTGCCACCAGCAGTGAGGGGGGGGAAAACATTCAGTACTTC. This encodes CATSSEGGENIQYF.

This clonotype was counted many times. This sequence joins TRBV20-1 and TRBJ2-3, with D possibly being TRBD1 or TRBD2 (6 bases each). Germline-derived CDR1 and CDR2 are DFQATT and SNEGSKA (reference sequence). V lost 0 bases and J 0 bases, leaving 10 bases between the germline ends. The CDR3 runs 15 residues. The CDR3, as DNA: TGCAGTGCTAGAGATACGGGGGCTAGCACAGATACGCAGTATTTT. Translation gives CSARDTGASTDTQYF.

The chain couples TRBV15 to TRBJ2-6; maybe TRBD2 (7 bases). From germline, CDR1 is LNHNV and CDR2 YYDKDF (reference sequence). Deletions cut 0 bases from V and 2 bases from J, with 11 bases between. The CDR3 spans 17 residues. The CDR3 DNA follows: TGTGCCACCAGCAGAGATCTAGGGGGGGCTGGGGCCAACGTCCTGACTTTC. It specifies CATSRDLGGAGANVLTF. Looking up the rest from reference TRBV15 and TRBJ2-6 gives the full variable domain: DAMVIQNPRYQVTQFGKPVTLSCSQTLNHNVMYWYQQKSSQAPKLLFHYYDKDFNNEADTPDNFQSRRPNTSFCFLDIRSPGLGDTAMYLCATSRDLGGAGANVLTFGAGSRLTVL.

A few counts support this clonotype. This rearrangement joins TRBV15 to TRBJ2-2; TRBD1 agrees at 7 bases. V dropped 0 bases and J dropped 4; count of bases not matched to a gene: 5. Looked up from germline, CDR1 is LNHNV and CDR2 is YYDKDF (reference sequence). The length of the CDR3 is 16 residues. Written as DNA, the CDR3 is TGTGCCACCAGCAGAGAAAGACAGGGACGCACCGGGGAGCTGTTTTTT. It translates to CATSRERQGRTGELFF.

This clonotype occurred many times. The chain combines TRBV30 with TRBJ2-3, with 11 nucleotides matching TRBD2. The CDR3 covers 14 residues. From germline, CDR1 is GTSNPN and CDR2 SVGIG (reference sequence). Trimming cost V 2 bases and J 6 bases; bases outside gene matches: 4. The CDR3 DNA sequence: TGTGCCTGGAGTAGGACTAGCGGGTGGGATACGCAGTATTTT. As protein: CAWSRTSGWDTQYF.

This clonotype turned up a few times. The rearrangement links TRBV19 to TRBJ2-7; D uncertain. CDR1 is LNHDA, CDR2 SQIVND, per germline (reference sequence). V was pared by 6 bases and J by 4 bases, with 13 bases between. The CDR3 is 13 residues long. Here the CDR3 reads CASRSGSTYEQYF. The CDR3 bases are TGTGCCAGTAGGTCCGGGTCTACTTACGAGCAGTACTTC.

In this sample, this clonotype turned up many times. The V call is TRBV18, the J call TRBJ2-7; possible D gene TRBD1, 6 bases. Germline assignment: CDR1 KGHSH and CDR2 LQKENI. The CDR3 loop spans 14 amino acids. V lost 6 bases and J lost 5, with 17 bases in between. The CDR3 loop is CASSPFAGVDEQYF. CDR3 bases: TGTGCCAGCTCCCCTTTCGCAGGGGTAGACGAGCAGTACTTC.

This clonotype appeared a few times. The genes are TRBV19 and TRBJ1-5, with 8 bases lining up with TRBD1. CDR1 and CDR2 (germline): LNHDA, SQIVND (reference sequence). Trimming took 7 bases from V and 6 from J; bases not matched to a gene: 8. The CDR3 extends over 14 amino acids. The CDR3 here is CASKPRGPGQPQHF. The CDR3 bases are TGTGCCAGTAAACCCAGGGGGCCAGGTCAGCCCCAGCATTTT.

This clonotype was recorded a few times. The chain employs TRBV29-1 and TRBJ1-1; 8 bases align to TRBD1. Germline assignment: CDR1 SQVTM and CDR2 ANQGSEA. There are 18 residues in the CDR3. V was pared by 4 bases and J by 1 base, with 17 bases of the junction left unmatched. The DNA for the CDR3 is TGCAGCGTTGTGTATAAAAGACAGGGGAAGGGAAGGAACACTGAAGCTTTCTTT. Translated, it gives CSVVYKRQGKGRNTEAFF.

This clonotype was found a few times. The genes are TRBV24-1 and TRBJ2-7; possible D gene TRBD2, 6 bases. The CDR3 covers 14 residues. The V end was cut by 4 bases, the J end by 2 bases, with 11 bases between. The germline gives CDR1 KGHDR, CDR2 SFDVKD. Written as DNA, the CDR3 is TGTGCCACCAGTGACGGGACTGGACCCTACGAGCAGTACTTC. Amino acids: CATSDGTGPYEQYF.